This TCR beta chain was obtained from a study of blood T cell repertoires in COVID-19 (dated by TCRdb to 2020 to 2022). For the wider study: The collaborator samples originated in the United States, Italy and Spain and spanned the acute and convalescent phases of COVID-19. The material from the prospective study consisted of cDNA or gDNA derived from T cells, B-cell-depleted T cells, or PBMCs. Deeply sampled blood TCRbeta repertoires from subjects exposed to, actively infected with, or recovered from COVID-19 were included in the dataset. The repertoires were released in a freely available public database intended as a resource for research on the immune response to SARS-CoV-2. The samples were drawn from the first 160 participants of the ongoing ImmuneRACE study and from 1,254 subjects provided by 6 global collaborators. Sample metadata almost always included a de-identified subject ID, COVID-19 status, age in years and sex. Where HLA class I and class II types were available, the types were taken from metadata supplied by the sample provider, not from assay-based typing. Beyond this particular receptor, the publication reports: Clinical and demographic metadata were provided uncurated, with the amount varying by source and participant.

The germline V gene provides CDR1 MNHEY and CDR2 SVGAGI. Trimming costs V 8 bases and J 4 bases, and their ends lie 6 bases apart. The CDR3 contains 11 residues, cysteine and phenylalanine counted. Kept here is only the CDR3 DNA, which spans 33 bases and is read in frame from base 1. The immunoSEQ Assay, a bias-controlled multiplex PCR, was used to amplify TCRbeta CDR3 regions from genomic DNA. Under the source paper's analysis protocol: Nucleated cell counts per sample were estimated from amplification of reference gene primers within the assay. To quantify the absolute abundance of each unique TCRbeta CDR3 rearrangement, sequence reads were collapsed and filtered. For each sample, productive Simpson clonality was calculated as the square root of Simpson's diversity index over productive rearrangements. TCRdb took this table from immuneACCESS and kept in-frame rearrangements with V and J called. Such tables lack part of the clones; where checked against another copy, unresolved V genes explain under half of the gap, and the rest is unexplained. V, J and clone size derive from that table, while D and trimming were established from the DNA sequence. Counted in this sample were tens of thousands of clones; about three quarters of them appeared once. The top ten clonotypes cover around 5% of the sample.

Each collaborating institution followed its own protocols to collect whole blood in K2EDTA tubes. For TCRbeta analysis, collaborators shipped samples as frozen whole blood, isolated PBMCs, or DNA extracted from either of those sample types. As regards this clone: It has no known antigen specificity. Per-base qualities were not stored, and no clone one base away is much larger. The sample contains more than one DNA sequence encoding this CDR3.

The TCR was taken from a man in his fifties or sixties with active or convalescent COVID-19. The sequencing sample was made of peripheral blood. Here the chain combines TRBV6-5 and TRBJ2-1; perhaps TRBD1 is the D gene, with 5 bases matching. The CDR3 amino acid sequence is: CASQGYNEQFF. The nucleotide sequence is given as TGTGCCAGCCAGGGTTACAATGAGCAGTTCTTC.